This T cell receptor (beta chain) was sequenced in a study of shared clonotypes between healthy human individuals. Study as a whole: Donors were a couple of women and a few men aged 18 to 49. Study results and limitations: Roughly 4.6% of naive CD4 clonotypes were common to several donors.

Those who donated, Caucasian adults without exception, all lived in Nashville, Tennessee. Note on this clone: Its antigen is unknown.

The V end was cut by 2 bases, the J end by 2 bases, with 13 bases between. The CDR3 runs 16 residues. The germline CDR1 and CDR2 sequences are SGDLS and YYNGEE. Sequencing used immunoSEQ multiplex PCR; TCRdb keeps in-frame clones, though not all of them. Of 2 million to 2.5 million clones in the sample, approximately 93% were seen once. V and J are TRBV9 and TRBJ2-2, with D uncertain. What was sequenced was naive CD4+ T cells from PBMCs. Subset of the sample: CD45RA+ positively selected. This receptor was taken from a man aged 18 to 35 in good health. Some clones in this sample may be carry-over from other donors' samples. The CDR3 sequence: CASSVDVLLNTGELFF. CDR3 nucleotides: TGTGCCAGCAGCGTCGATGTATTACTCAACACCGGGGAGCTGTTTTTT.